What follows is one T cell receptor beta chain and its context. Its antigen is as yet unknown. The data were taken from a study of beta chain features in type 1 diabetes. Germline CDR1 is SEHNR and CDR2 is FQNEAQ (reference sequence). The CDR3 contains 12 residues. Trimming removed 1 base at V and 7 bases at J, with 5 bases between. Sequenced material consisted of expressed TCRB transcripts (all of the isolated RNA was reverse transcribed). Sequencing was performed with immunoSEQ multiplex PCR; in TCRdb, only in-frame clones are kept and a portion is missing. The sample lists 640,000 or so clones; over 10% were seen once. Study outcomes and limitations: TCRB CDR3 length was moderately but significantly reduced in all four CD4+ subsets of Type 1 diabetes patients. PCR could preferentially amplify shorter templates, alike in patients and controls.

The single heparinised draw taken from each donor contained roughly 110 mL of blood on average. Sequenced sample: naive CD4+ T cells from blood. This clonotype was sampled from a man younger than 35 with type 1 diabetes. The chain joins TRBV7-9 to TRBJ1-5; D is unclear. The CDR3 nucleotides are TGTGCCAGCAGCTTAGATGAACAGCCCCAGCATTTT. Translated: CASSLDEQPQHF.